This TCR beta chain appears in the sequencing data of a study of graft-versus-host responses after intestinal transplantation. Background on the study: Recipients uniformly received anti-thymocyte globulin induction, followed by tacrolimus and steroids for three to four years. Findings and caveats of the study: There were GvH clones found in recipient marrow, and some of them appeared first in ileum or blood.

Regarding this clone: Its antigen is as yet unknown.

The table came from immunoSEQ multiplex PCR; TCRdb's copy has only in-frame clones and leaves some out. Of roughly 120,000 clones listed, about 94% are singletons. CDR1 is SGHDT and CDR2 is YYEEEE in the germline V gene. CDR3 size: 15 residues. V dropped 0 bases and J dropped 5 bases, with 11 bases sitting between them. This chain connects TRBV5-6 to TRBJ1-4; D is ambiguous. The sequence was obtained from a human donor who received an intestinal transplant. The sample here was unstimulated CD8+ T cells sorted from spleen or lymph node cells, taken before intestinal transplant. The CDR3 nucleotides read TGTGCCAGCAGCTTGGGTGGGGAGGAGAATGAAAAACTGTTTTTT. Protein: CASSLGGEENEKLFF.